The 8 T cell receptor beta chains reported below all come from one sample, sequenced in a study of PD-L1 blockade in urothelial cancer. Sequenced by immunoSEQ multiplex PCR; TCRdb stores in-frame clones only, minus some. The sample holds 100,000 or so clones; about 89% are singletons and the top ten take 0.75% to 0.95%. The starting material was PBMCs, obtained around atezolizumab (anti-PD-L1) treatment. The origin of the receptors is a woman of 80 years or more with urothelial cancer.

The chain joins TRBV5-1 to TRBJ2-1; the match to TRBD2 covers 10 bases. This CDR3 is built from 16 residues. Germline trimming cut 4 bases from V and 9 bases from J; bases unmatched to any gene: 13. Germline V gene data show CDR1 as SGHRS and CDR2 as YFSETQ. DNA for the CDR3: TGCGCCAGCAGCACGTTAAGCGGGAGGGCCTCCGGTGAGCAGTTCTTC. Translating it yields CASSTLSGRASGEQFF.

The chain recombines TRBV9 with TRBJ2-3, with TRBD1 matching 9 bases. The trim removed 4 bases at V and 2 bases at J, leaving 20 bases unmatched. Germline CDR1 SGDLS, CDR2 YYNGEE. There are 20 residues in the CDR3. This CDR3 reads CASSFSSRDRAEGHTDTQYF. The CDR3 DNA follows: TGTGCCAGCAGCTTTTCTTCAAGGGACAGGGCAGAGGGGCACACAGATACGCAGTATTTT. Complete variable domain (other parts from reference TRBV9 and TRBJ2-3): DSGVTQTPKHLITATGQRVTLRCSPRSGDLSVYWYQQSLDQGLQFLIQYYNGEERAKGNILERFSAQQFPDLHSELNLSSLELGDSALYFCASSFSSRDRAEGHTDTQYFGPGTRLTVL.

J is TRBJ2-3 and V is TRBV27; 7 bases are a match to TRBD2. The CDR3 length is 14 residues. V shed 2 bases, J shed 6 bases, and the junction held 5 bases outside the gene matches. CDR1 and CDR2 from the germline V gene are MNHEY and SMNVEV (reference sequence). The CDR3 sequence is CASSLGGVRDTQYF. CDR3 DNA: TGTGCCAGCAGTTTAGGGGGGGTCCGGGATACGCAGTATTTT.

The chain employs TRBV10-3 and TRBJ1-1; D possibly corresponds to TRBD1 (6 bases). The V end lost 7 bases, the J end lost 2 bases, and 14 bases lay between the germline ends. The CDR3 is 14 residues long. CDR1 and CDR2 from the germline V gene are ENHRY and SYGVKD. In DNA, the CDR3 is TGTGCCATCACAATGGGACAAACAAACACTGAAGCTTTCTTT. This translates into CAITMGQTNTEAFF.

The chain uses TRBV19 and TRBJ1-1; D is possibly TRBD1 (6 bases). V was trimmed by 6 bases and J by 3 bases, leaving 17 bases between them. The CDR3 runs 15 residues. Germline values: CDR1 LNHDA, CDR2 SQIVND (reference sequence). The chain's CDR3 is CASRTSGTSYTEAFF. The CDR3, as DNA: TGTGCCAGTAGGACTTCCGGGACATCGTACACTGAAGCTTTCTTT. The full variable domain, completed using reference TRBV19 and TRBJ1-1, is DGGITQSPKYLFRKEGQNVTLSCEQNLNHDAMYWYRQDPGQGLRLIYYSQIVNDFQKGDIAEGYSVSREKKESFPLTVTSAQKNPTAFYLCASRTSGTSYTEAFFGQGTRLTVV.

This chain joins TRBV2 and TRBJ1-4, with 7 bases matching TRBD1. Germline V gene sequence: CDR1 SNHLY, CDR2 FYNNEI. This CDR3 region has 14 residues. V was pared by 6 bases and J by 8 bases, with 9 bases of the junction left unmatched. CDR3: CASSLDRAGEKLFF. CDR3 sequence (DNA): TGTGCCAGCAGCTTAGACAGGGCTGGGGAAAAACTGTTTTTT.

V gene TRBV29-1 combines with J gene TRBJ1-5, with D possibly matching TRBD1 (6 bases). This CDR3 is 13 amino acids long. V gave up 7 bases and J gave up 0 bases, with 10 bases separating them. CDR1 and CDR2 (germline): SQVTM, ANQGSEA. CDR3 coding DNA: TGCAGCGCCGCGACAGGTAGCAATCAGCCCCAGCATTTT. Translation: CSAATGSNQPQHF.

The chain has TRBV7-9 and TRBJ2-7, with a possible D match to TRBD2 (5 bases). The CDR3 is made up of 14 amino acids. V shed 8 bases and J shed 2 bases, with 16 bases lying between them. Per germline, CDR1 SEHNR and CDR2 FQNEAQ (reference sequence). This CDR3 is CASDREADTYEQYF. The CDR3 DNA reads as TGTGCCAGCGACCGGGAAGCTGACACCTACGAGCAGTACTTC. Complete variable domain (other parts from reference TRBV7-9 and TRBJ2-7): DTGVSQNPRHKITKRGQNVTFRCDPISEHNRLYWYRQTLGQGPEFLTYFQNEAQLEKSRLLSDRFSAERPKGSFSTLEIQRTEQGDSAMYLCASDREADTYEQYFGPGTRLTVT.